A selection of T cell receptor beta chains follows, all from one sample in a study of OX40 agonist ivuxolimab in advanced cancers. Clones were read by immunoSEQ multiplex PCR, and TCRdb kept only the in-frame ones, dropping some. The sample yields 55,000 to 80,000 clones, about 90% seen once. Sequencing used CD4+ or CD8+ T cells sorted from blood, obtained in a trial of the OX40 agonist ivuxolimab. All receptors come from an adult with an advanced solid tumor such as melanoma, head and neck, liver or kidney cancer. Both conserved end residues are part of each CDR3. Each record gives: clone size, V gene, J gene, D gene, CDR3 protein, CDR3 DNA. The D gene is left open where the match is weak. A clone size is listed for some rows: how often the clone was seen (once, few, many), or a class if it is expanded.

size: .
V: TRBV18
J: TRBJ2-5
D: TRBD1
CDR3: CASSPPSTGVVQETQYF
DNA: TGTGCCAGCTCACCACCTTCGACAGGGGTCGTCCAAGAGACCCAGTACTTC

size: once
V: TRBV10-3
J: TRBJ1-1
D: .
CDR3: CAIKPGVNTEAFF
DNA: TGTGCCATCAAGCCAGGGGTGAACACTGAAGCTTTCTTT

size: .
V: TRBV19
J: TRBJ1-2
D: .
CDR3: CASSIDAAAGGYTF
DNA: TGTGCCAGTAGTATAGATGCCGCGGCCGGGGGCTACACCTTC

size: .
V: TRBV21-1
J: TRBJ2-7
D: .
CDR3: CASSKIEAFPPSGSRSEQYF
DNA: TGTGCCAGCAGCAAAATTGAGGCCTTCCCCCCTAGCGGGAGCCGCTCCGAGCAGTACTTC

size: .
V: TRBV4-1
J: TRBJ2-2
D: .
CDR3: CASSTPGGRANTGELFF
DNA: TGCGCCAGCAGCACGCCAGGGGGGAGGGCCAATACCGGGGAGCTGTTTTTT

size: .
V: TRBV28
J: TRBJ2-6
D: .
CDR3: CASSRQSGANVLTF
DNA: TGTGCCAGCAGTCGACAGTCTGGGGCCAACGTCCTGACTTTC

size: .
V: TRBV28
J: TRBJ2-7
D: .
CDR3: CASSLYGSSYEQYF
DNA: TGTGCCAGCAGTTTATACGGCAGCTCCTACGAGCAGTACTTC

size: .
V: TRBV6-6
J: TRBJ1-1
D: .
CDR3: CASSQKTDLWIGAFF
DNA: TGTGCCAGCAGCCAGAAGACAGACCTCTGGATCGGAGCTTTCTTT

size: .
V: TRBV14
J: TRBJ2-1
D: TRBD2
CDR3: CASSRASGTYNEQFF
DNA: TGTGCCAGCAGTCGCGCTAGCGGGACCTACAATGAGCAGTTCTTC

size: .
V: TRBV5-8
J: TRBJ2-5
D: .
CDR3: CASSLGVGRETQYF
DNA: TGTGCCAGCAGCTTGGGGGTAGGGAGAGAGACCCAGTACTTC

size: .
V: TRBV25-1
J: TRBJ1-2
D: .
CDR3: CASSRGSYGYTF
DNA: TGTGCCAGCAGTCGGGGGAGCTATGGCTACACCTTC

size: .
V: TRBV30
J: TRBJ2-1
D: .
CDR3: CAWSVFSGGEQFF
DNA: TGTGCCTGGAGTGTATTCTCCGGGGGTGAGCAGTTCTTC

size: .
V: TRBV5-1
J: TRBJ1-2
D: TRBD1
CDR3: CASSLDRGDYGYTF
DNA: TGCGCCAGCAGCTTGGACAGGGGGGACTATGGCTACACCTTC

size: .
V: TRBV6-1
J: TRBJ1-2
D: .
CDR3: CASSELTEGYTF
DNA: TGTGCCAGCAGTGAATTAACAGAAGGCTACACCTTC

size: .
V: TRBV5-1
J: TRBJ1-2
D: TRBD1
CDR3: CASSNGQGVTANYGYTF
DNA: TGCGCCAGCAGCAACGGACAGGGGGTCACAGCTAACTATGGCTACACCTTC

size: .
V: TRBV6-1
J: TRBJ2-7
D: .
CDR3: CASSAGVGIYEQYF
DNA: TGTGCCAGCAGTGCCGGGGTTGGAATCTACGAGCAGTACTTC

size: .
V: TRBV29-1
J: TRBJ2-5
D: TRBD2
CDR3: CSAGTSSETQYF
DNA: TGCAGCGCCGGGACTAGCTCGGAGACCCAGTACTTC

size: .
V: TRBV4-2
J: TRBJ1-1
D: .
CDR3: CASSQDGGGEAFF
DNA: TGTGCCAGCAGCCAAGACGGGGGAGGTGAAGCTTTCTTT

size: .
V: TRBV15
J: TRBJ2-5
D: TRBD2
CDR3: CATSRVAGALISGSVRETQYF
DNA: TGTGCCACCAGCAGAGTAGCAGGGGCCCTTATTAGCGGGAGTGTCAGGGAGACCCAGTACTTC

size: .
V: TRBV5-5
J: TRBJ1-5
D: .
CDR3: CASSPDSSWAQHF
DNA: TGTGCCAGCAGCCCTGACAGTTCCTGGGCCCAGCATTTT

size: .
V: TRBV4-1
J: TRBJ2-3
D: TRBD2
CDR3: CASSHLGLAEDTDTQYF
DNA: TGCGCCAGCAGCCACCTGGGACTAGCGGAGGACACAGATACGCAGTATTTT

size: .
V: TRBV7-9
J: TRBJ1-5
D: TRBD1
CDR3: CASSSTGSRQPQHF
DNA: TGTGCCAGCAGCTCGACAGGGTCGAGACAGCCCCAGCATTTT

size: .
V: TRBV18
J: TRBJ2-3
D: TRBD1
CDR3: CASSSGTGLTDTQYF
DNA: TGTGCCAGCTCATCCGGGACAGGGCTCACAGATACGCAGTATTTT

size: .
V: TRBV6-1
J: TRBJ1-3
D: .
CDR3: CASSEVEGNTIYF
DNA: TGTGCCAGCAGTGAAGTCGAAGGAAACACCATATATTTT

size: .
V: TRBV5-6
J: TRBJ1-4
D: .
CDR3: CASSLEAAANEKLFF
DNA: TGTGCCAGCAGCTTGGAGGCGGCGGCTAATGAAAAACTGTTTTTT

size: .
V: TRBV6-1
J: TRBJ2-1
D: TRBD2
CDR3: CASSALAGGVNEQFF
DNA: TGTGCCAGCAGTGCTCTAGCGGGAGGTGTTAATGAGCAGTTCTTC

size: .
V: TRBV14
J: TRBJ2-1
D: .
CDR3: CASSQDKRLVVNEQFF
DNA: TGTGCCAGCAGCCAAGATAAGCGACTAGTAGTCAATGAGCAGTTCTTC

size: .
V: TRBV5-6
J: TRBJ2-1
D: .
CDR3: CASSFLSDNEQFF
DNA: TGTGCCAGCAGCTTCTTGAGCGACAATGAGCAGTTCTTC

size: .
V: TRBV4-1
J: TRBJ2-5
D: TRBD2
CDR3: CASSLKATAGVETQYF
DNA: TGCGCCAGCAGCCTAAAGGCCACAGCGGGGGTAGAGACCCAGTACTTC

size: .
V: TRBV19
J: TRBJ1-5
D: TRBD1
CDR3: CASALKPGQGANSNQPQHF
DNA: TGTGCCAGTGCCCTCAAGCCGGGACAGGGGGCTAATAGCAATCAGCCCCAGCATTTT

size: .
V: TRBV28
J: TRBJ2-2
D: TRBD1
CDR3: CASSLQGAGTGELFF
DNA: TGTGCCAGCAGTTTACAGGGGGCCGGCACCGGGGAGCTGTTTTTT

size: .
V: TRBV15
J: TRBJ1-4
D: .
CDR3: CATSRGSRVDEKLFF
DNA: TGTGCCACCAGCAGAGGCTCTAGGGTGGATGAAAAACTGTTTTTT

size: .
V: TRBV19
J: TRBJ1-1
D: .
CDR3: CASSSSRINTEAFF
DNA: TGTGCCAGTAGTAGTAGCAGGATAAACACTGAAGCTTTCTTT

size: .
V: TRBV5-1
J: TRBJ2-2
D: .
CDR3: CASSATNTGELFF
DNA: TGCGCCAGCAGCGCCACGAACACCGGGGAGCTGTTTTTT

size: .
V: TRBV7-9
J: TRBJ1-2
D: .
CDR3: CASSRRGRDYGYTF
DNA: TGTGCCAGCAGCCGCCGAGGGCGGGACTATGGCTACACCTTC

size: .
V: TRBV11-2
J: TRBJ2-2
D: .
CDR3: CASSSGRWGMGKTGELFF
DNA: TGTGCCAGCAGCTCTGGCCGGTGGGGGATGGGAAAGACCGGGGAGCTGTTTTTT

size: .
V: TRBV28
J: TRBJ1-3
D: .
CDR3: CASIASDTIYF
DNA: TGTGCCAGCATCGCGTCGGACACCATATATTTT

size: .
V: TRBV10-1
J: TRBJ2-2
D: .
CDR3: CASSRDFTGELFF
DNA: TGCGCCAGCAGTAGGGACTTCACCGGGGAGCTGTTTTTT

size: .
V: TRBV19
J: TRBJ2-7
D: .
CDR3: CASSGRYEQYF
DNA: TGTGCCAGTAGTGGCAGGTACGAGCAGTACTTC

size: .
V: TRBV18
J: TRBJ2-7
D: TRBD1
CDR3: CASSPTTGDEQYF
DNA: TGTGCCAGCTCACCGACAACAGGGGACGAGCAGTACTTC

size: .
V: TRBV27
J: TRBJ1-1
D: TRBD1
CDR3: CASSPAGGGGTEAFF
DNA: TGTGCCAGCAGTCCAGCAGGGGGCGGGGGCACTGAAGCTTTCTTT

size: .
V: TRBV30
J: TRBJ2-1
D: TRBD2
CDR3: CAWIPSGAYNEQFF
DNA: TGTGCCTGGATTCCTAGCGGAGCCTACAATGAGCAGTTCTTC

size: .
V: TRBV9
J: TRBJ2-1
D: TRBD2
CDR3: CASSLGLAGGPQHNEQFF
DNA: TGTGCCAGCAGCTTGGGACTAGCGGGGGGACCCCAGCACAATGAGCAGTTCTTC